The clone carrying this T cell receptor beta chain has at least ten counts. The source of the sample is a study of T-cell reconstitution after alpha-beta-depleted transplantation in children. Unique molecular identifiers were incorporated into the prepared TCRbeta library. TCRdb processed the PCR reads anew with MiXCR; each CDR3 protein has one entry. This table has fewer than 200,000 distinct CDR3 sequences, 6% to 7% appearing once. The CDR3 covers 14 residues. The V and J ends lost 1 base and 0 bases respectively, with 9 bases between them. CDR1 and CDR2 from the germline V gene are DFQATT and SNEGSKA (reference sequence).

The V gene is TRBV20-1, the J gene TRBJ2-5, with D perhaps matching TRBD2 (5 bases). Sequencing was performed on PBMCs from the stem cell graft donor, taken from the stem cell graft. This receptor was identified in a human donor who donated a stem cell graft to a child with Wiskott-Aldrich syndrome. The CDR3 reads CSARGGGYQETQYF. In nucleotides, the CDR3 is TGCAGTGCTAGAGGAGGAGGCTACCAAGAGACCCAGTACTTC.